A selection of T cell receptor beta chains follows, all from one sample in a study of response to subunit inactivated influenza vaccine. Each CDR3 protein gets one entry after TCRdb re-called the RT-PCR reads with MiXCR. The repertoire holds approximately 530,000 distinct CDR3 sequences, with less than 10% as singletons. Sequenced material: PBMCs from blood, taken 23 to 25 months after vaccination. The receptors were gathered from a man aged 50 to 69 who received an inactivated influenza vaccine. Both conserved end residues are part of each CDR3. D genes are given only for firm matches. For some rows the clone size is stated as once, few or many, or as a class when expanded; others skip it.

19,many,TRBV6-2/TRBV6-3,TRBJ2-3,-,TGTGCCAGCAGTTACAGGGACACCTGGGAGTCTTGGAGCACAGATACGCAGTATTTT,CASSYRDTWESWSTDTQYF
14,-,TRBV7-9,TRBJ2-5,-,TGTGCCAGCAGCCCGGCCCCCCAGGGGCGGGCCCAGTACTTC,CASSPAPQGRAQYF
15,-,TRBV7-9,TRBJ2-5,TRBD2,TGTGCCAGCAGATTTGGGCACGGGGGGGCTGTAACCCAGTACTTC,CASRFGHGGAVTQYF
14,-,TRBV20-1,TRBJ2-1,TRBD1,TGCAGTGCTAGTGTCACAGGGGATGGCGGTGAGCAGTTCTTC,CSASVTGDGGEQFF
14,-,TRBV10-3,TRBJ1-1,-,TGTGCCATCAGTGAATCAGGGTTGAACACTGAAGCTTTCTTT,CAISESGLNTEAFF
11,few,TRBV29-1,TRBJ2-7,-,TGCAGCGTTGATCCCAAGGACGAGCAGTACTTC,CSVDPKDEQYF
14,many,TRBV29-1,TRBJ1-6,-,TGCAGCGCACGCAGTGGGCGCTATAATTCACCCCTCCACTTT,CSARSGRYNSPLHF
16,-,TRBV5-1,TRBJ2-7,-,TGCGCCAGCAGCTTACAGGGGGGGCATTCGTCTTACGAGCAGTACTTC,CASSLQGGHSSYEQYF
14,many,TRBV29-1,TRBJ2-7,-,TGCAGCGCCGTTAGGGGATCAGGATCGTACGAGCAGTACTTC,CSAVRGSGSYEQYF
14,-,TRBV7-2,TRBJ2-7,-,TGTGCCAGCAGCTCTCTAACAGGGTTTCACGAGCAGTACTTC,CASSSLTGFHEQYF
13,-,TRBV5-6,TRBJ1-2,-,TGTGCCAGCAGCCCGGACAGTGCATGGGGCTACACCTTC,CASSPDSAWGYTF
13,few,TRBV12-3/TRBV12-4,TRBJ1-4,-,TGTGCCAGCAGTTCAGTTTCAGGAGAAAAACTGTTTTTT,CASSSVSGEKLFF
14,-,TRBV10-3,TRBJ2-7,TRBD2,TGTGCCATCAGGACTAGCGGGGAAGCCTACGAGCAGTACTTC,CAIRTSGEAYEQYF
12,-,TRBV5-6,TRBJ2-3,-,TGTGCCAGCAGCCCGAACGAGGATACGCAGTATTTT,CASSPNEDTQYF
17,few,TRBV29-1,TRBJ2-3,TRBD2,TGCAGCGCCTACACTTCGGCCGGGCGGGGGGGGAGAGATACGCAGTATTTT,CSAYTSAGRGGRDTQYF
15,many,TRBV10-3,TRBJ2-2,TRBD2,TGTGCCATCAGCGGGACTAGGACTGACACCGGGGAGCTGTTTTTT,CAISGTRTDTGELFF
16,many,TRBV2,TRBJ1-3,-,TGTGCCAGCAGTGAAGGTCAGGCTACCTCTGGAAACACCATATATTTT,CASSEGQATSGNTIYF